The 27 T cell receptor beta chains listed next were all sequenced from one sample in a study of OX40 agonist ivuxolimab in advanced cancers. Profiled with immunoSEQ multiplex PCR; TCRdb holds only in-frame clones, not every one. The sample lists over 95,000 clones, 80% to 90% occurring once. Sequences were derived from CD4+ or CD8+ T cells sorted from blood, sampled in a trial of the OX40 agonist ivuxolimab. These receptor sequences come from an adult with an advanced solid tumor such as melanoma, head and neck, liver or kidney cancer.

This clone was observed once. The chain joins TRBV7-3 to TRBJ2-7, with 9 bases that match TRBD2. The junction had 6 bases not matched to a gene; V was cut back by 6 bases and J by 0 bases. CDR3 length equals 15 residues. Germline assignment: CDR1 SGHTA and CDR2 FQGTGA. The CDR3 loop is CASRSGTSISYEQYF. As DNA, the CDR3 is TGTGCCAGCAGGAGCGGGACTAGCATCTCCTACGAGCAGTACTTC.

The rearrangement uses TRBV5-1 and TRBJ2-3; 9 bases align to TRBD1. Trimming took 4 bases from V and 1 from J; bases not matched to a gene: 7. The CDR3 has 16 amino acids. CDR1 SGHRS and CDR2 YFSETQ come from the germline V gene. The CDR3 DNA sequence: TGCGCCAGCAGCCTTACAGGGGGCTCGGGCACAGATACGCAGTATTTT. Translating it yields CASSLTGGSGTDTQYF. Based on the CDR3 plus reference TRBV5-1 and TRBJ2-3, the full variable domain is KAGVTQTPRYLIKTRGQQVTLSCSPISGHRSVSWYQQTPGQGLQFLFEYFSETQRNKGNFPGRFSGRQFSNSRSEMNVSTLELGDSALYLCASSLTGGSGTDTQYFGPGTRLTVL.

The rearrangement links TRBV11-2 to TRBJ1-2, with 11 bases that match TRBD1. Trimming at V came to 3 bases and at J to 8 bases, leaving 8 bases not matched to a gene. In germline, CDR1 is SGHAT, CDR2 FQNNGV. CDR3 size: 15 residues. CDR3 in amino acids: CASSLLDRGLGGYTF. Here the CDR3 DNA reads TGTGCCAGCAGCTTGTTGGACAGGGGGCTCGGAGGCTACACCTTC.

The chain joins TRBV18 to TRBJ1-2, with unresolved D. The V end was cut by 3 bases, the J end by 0 bases, with 5 bases between. CDR1 and CDR2 from the germline V gene are KGHSH and LQKENI. The CDR3 is 13 amino acids. CDR3 amino acids: CASSPSTNYGYTF. The DNA for the CDR3 is TGTGCCAGCTCACCGTCAACTAACTATGGCTACACCTTC.

This clone was picked up one time. This chain links TRBV5-1 with TRBJ2-5, with D tentatively TRBD1 or TRBD2 (6 bases each). V lost 0 bases and J lost 6, with 12 bases in between. The germline V gene encodes CDR1 SGHRS and CDR2 YFSETQ. The CDR3 loop spans 14 amino acids. The CDR3 coding sequence is TGCGCCAGCAGCTTGGACGGGGGCGGGAAGACCCAGTACTTC. Translating gives CASSLDGGGKTQYF.

The CDR3 nucleotides read TGTGCCAGCTACCCGGGGGGTAACTATGGCTACACCTTC. Its translation is CASYPGGNYGYTF. The chain combines TRBV28 with TRBJ1-2; D is perhaps TRBD1 (5 bases). The CDR3 runs to 13 residues. The germline V gene encodes CDR1 MDHEN and CDR2 SYDVKM. V was pared by 8 bases and J by 1 base, with 11 bases between.

The chain carries TRBV18 and TRBJ2-1, with D perhaps TRBD1 or TRBD2 (6 bases each). Germline CDR1 reads KGHSH; CDR2 reads LQKENI. Trimming shortened V by 3 bases and J by 7 bases, and 13 bases separated the two germline ends. The CDR3 length is 14 residues. CDR3 sequence: CASSPYRGGNEQFF. The DNA of the CDR3 is TGTGCCAGCTCACCCTACAGAGGGGGGAATGAGCAGTTCTTC. Drawing the rest from reference TRBV18 and TRBJ2-1, the complete variable domain is NAGVMQNPRHLVRRRGQEARLRCSPMKGHSHVYWYRQLPEEGLKFMVYLQKENIIDESGMPKERFSAEFPKEGPSILRIQQVVRGDSAAYFCASSPYRGGNEQFFGPGTRLTVL.

This chain links TRBV10-3 with TRBJ2-5; TRBD2 aligns across 11 bases. Germline V gene data show CDR1 as ENHRY and CDR2 as SYGVKD. This CDR3 region has 15 residues. The ends lost 3 bases at V and 4 bases at J; junction bases unmatched: 4. The CDR3 DNA reads as TGTGCCATCAGTGAAGTAGCGGGGGGGCGAGAGACCCAGTACTTC. Its protein is CAISEVAGGRETQYF.

The chain combines TRBV6-1 with TRBJ2-1; D ambiguous. The ends were cut back, 3 bases at V and 4 bases at J, with 4 bases in the middle. The CDR3 totals 12 residues. Germline CDR1 is MNHNS and CDR2 is SASEGT. The CDR3 DNA follows: TGTGCCAGCAGTGACATTTACAATGAGCAGTTCTTC. Its protein is CASSDIYNEQFF.

CDR3 loop: CASSSTFNGYTF. DNA of the CDR3: TGCGCCAGCAGCTCTACATTTAATGGCTACACCTTC. The V and J genes are TRBV5-1 and TRBJ1-2; D is ambiguous. The V end was cut by 3 bases, the J end by 6 bases, with 9 bases between. The germline gives CDR1 SGHRS, CDR2 YFSETQ. The CDR3 runs 12 residues.

The J gene is TRBJ1-6, the V gene TRBV9; 9 bases fit TRBD1. Germline-derived CDR1 and CDR2 are SGDLS and YYNGEE. J gave up 7 bases and V 4 bases, and 6 bases lay outside the gene matches. This CDR3 is built from 15 residues. The CDR3 nucleotides read TGTGCCAGCAGCCCCCGGGACAGGGCGAATTCACCCCTCCACTTT. Protein product: CASSPRDRANSPLHF.

V and J are TRBV6-6 and TRBJ2-1; 8 bases match TRBD2. Germline loops: CDR1 MNHNY, CDR2 SVGAGI (reference sequence). V lost 2 bases, J lost 4 bases, and 1 base stayed unmatched. The CDR3 is made up of 14 amino acids. The DNA for the CDR3 is TGTGCCAGCAGTTACCCGGGGGGGTACAATGAGCAGTTCTTC. It specifies CASSYPGGYNEQFF.

The genes are TRBV7-2 and TRBJ2-1; no reliable D call. There are 16 residues in the CDR3. Trimming shortened V by 7 bases and J by 0 bases, and 16 bases separated the two germline ends. CDR1 and CDR2 from the germline V gene are SGHTA and FQGNSA. CDR3 in amino acids: CASTQQAGHSYNEQFF. CDR3 bases: TGTGCCAGCACCCAGCAGGCCGGGCACTCCTACAATGAGCAGTTCTTC.

The rearrangement links TRBV5-1 to TRBJ2-2, with D perhaps matching TRBD2 (5 bases). CDR3 length equals 14 residues. The V gene lost 6 bases and the J gene lost 6 bases, with 15 bases spanning the gap. The germline gives CDR1 SGHRS, CDR2 YFSETQ. The CDR3 loop is CASIGGGVSGELFF. The CDR3 DNA reads as TGCGCCAGCATAGGAGGTGGAGTGTCCGGGGAGCTGTTTTTT.

This sequence joins TRBV29-1 and TRBJ1-6, with a tentative D call TRBD1 (5 bases). The CDR3 extends over 11 amino acids. Germline CDR1 and CDR2: SQVTM and ANQGSEA. CDR3 loop: CAGGSNSPLHF. CDR3 nucleotides: TGCGCGGGGGGGTCTAATTCACCCCTCCACTTT. Based on the CDR3 plus reference TRBV29-1 and TRBJ1-6, the full variable domain is SAVISQKPSRDICQRGTSLTIQCQVDSQVTMMFWYRQQPGQSLTLIATANQGSEATYESGFVIDKFPISRPNLTFSTLTVSNMSPEDSSIYLCAGGSNSPLHFGNGTRLTVT.

This chain links TRBV28 with TRBJ2-3, with no clear D. V was cut by 8 bases and J by 0 bases, with 15 bases left in between. Germline CDR1 and CDR2: MDHEN and SYDVKM. The CDR3 loop spans 15 amino acids. The CDR3 bases are TGTGCCAGCGGACGTGCCCTCTCTAGCACAGATACGCAGTATTTT. Protein product: CASGRALSSTDTQYF.

This chain joins TRBV5-1 and TRBJ2-2; D uncertain. Trimming took 5 bases from V and 0 from J, leaving 8 bases between them. The CDR3 length is 14 residues. Per germline, CDR1 SGHRS and CDR2 YFSETQ. The CDR3 DNA is TGCGCCAGCAGACTGGTCGCGAACACCGGGGAGCTGTTTTTT. Its translation: CASRLVANTGELFF.

This clone occurred a few times. V and J are TRBV7-2 and TRBJ1-1; no definite D call. Trimming removed 3 bases at V and 6 bases at J, with 8 bases between. The CDR3 loop spans 12 amino acids. The V gene's germline CDR1 is SGHTA and CDR2 FQGNSA. The CDR3: CASSLTVSEAFF. The CDR3 DNA follows: TGTGCCAGCAGCTTGACTGTTTCTGAAGCTTTCTTT.

This chain connects TRBV28 to TRBJ1-5; 8 nucleotides align to TRBD1. Germline CDR1 MDHEN, CDR2 SYDVKM. Trimming cost V 7 bases and J 1 base; bases outside gene matches: 3. This CDR3 has 14 residues. CDR3 loop: CASIQGGSNQPQHF. CDR3 DNA: TGTGCCAGCATACAGGGGGGGAGCAATCAGCCCCAGCATTTT.

V gene TRBV6-5 combines with J gene TRBJ2-1; 13 nucleotides match TRBD2. The CDR3 extends over 14 amino acids. Germline loops: CDR1 MNHEY, CDR2 SVGAGI. Unmatched junction bases numbered 7, after V lost 7 bases and J lost 10 bases. CDR3 sequence reads: CASKPTSGGREQFF. CDR3 nucleotide sequence: TGTGCCAGCAAGCCGACTAGCGGGGGGCGGGAGCAGTTCTTC.

The rearrangement links TRBV28 to TRBJ2-7; 7 positions agree with TRBD1. This CDR3 comprises 11 residues. Germline trimming cut 5 bases from V and 6 bases from J; bases unmatched to any gene: 1. CDR1 and CDR2 (germline): MDHEN, SYDVKM. The CDR3 sequence: CASSDRAEQYF. The CDR3 DNA reads as TGTGCCAGCAGTGACAGGGCCGAGCAGTACTTC.

This rearrangement joins TRBV28 to TRBJ1-1; TRBD1 is a possible D gene (6 bases). Trimming shortened V by 5 bases and J by 1 base, and 11 bases separated the two germline ends. The CDR3 has 14 amino acids. The germline CDR1 and CDR2 sequences are MDHEN and SYDVKM. The CDR3 region is CASSPRGRNTEAFF. CDR3 DNA: TGTGCCAGCAGTCCCCGGGGGCGGAACACTGAAGCTTTCTTT.

The V and J genes are TRBV28 and TRBJ2-7; D is ambiguous. V lost 6 bases, J lost 0 bases, and 12 bases lay in between. There are 14 residues in the CDR3. In germline, CDR1 is MDHEN, CDR2 SYDVKM. The CDR3 DNA follows: TGTGCCAGCAGACCGGCACAGAGCTCCTACGAGCAGTACTTC. This sequence encodes CASRPAQSSYEQYF.

CDR3 nucleotide sequence: TGTGCCAGCAGTTTGACAGGGCCGAGGGAGCAGTACTTC. It specifies CASSLTGPREQYF. The chain links TRBV28 to TRBJ2-7; 7 bases align to TRBD1. There are 13 residues in the CDR3. V shed 3 bases, J shed 7 bases, and the junction held 6 bases outside the gene matches. Germline V gene lookup returns CDR1 MDHEN and CDR2 SYDVKM. The full variable domain, rest sourced from reference TRBV28 and TRBJ2-7, is DVKVTQSSRYLVKRTGEKVFLECVQDMDHENMFWYRQDPGLGLRLIYFSYDVKMKEKGDIPEGYSVSREKKERFSLILESASTNQTSMYLCASSLTGPREQYFGPGTRLTVT.

The chain carries TRBV19 and TRBJ1-4; TRBD1 is a possible D gene (5 bases). The germline gives CDR1 LNHDA, CDR2 SQIVND (reference sequence). The CDR3 is 17 amino acids. The V end was cut by 5 bases, the J end by 8 bases, with 24 bases between. The CDR3 loop reads CASSGGAGGTYREKLFF. In DNA, the CDR3 is TGTGCCAGTAGTGGAGGGGCAGGAGGAACCTATCGGGAAAAACTGTTTTTT.

On this clone: One end of the junction fails to match germline, which may point to a read error. This sequence joins TRBV5-1 and TRBJ1-5, with 10 bases that match TRBD1. CDR3 length equals 15 residues. The germline V gene encodes CDR1 SGHRS and CDR2 YFSETQ. The CDR3, as DNA: TGCGCCAGCAGCTTGGCGACAGGGGGCAACCAGCCCCAGCATTTT. This sequence encodes CASSLATGGNQPQHF.

V usage is TRBV6-1 and J usage is TRBJ1-4; 7 positions agree with TRBD1. The length of the CDR3 is 14 residues. Germline CDR1 is MNHNS and CDR2 is SASEGT. V was clipped by 4 bases and J by 10 bases; unmatched bases: 9. CDR3: CASSGGQISPKLFF. CDR3 DNA: TGTGCCAGCAGTGGGGGACAGATTTCCCCAAAACTGTTTTTT.